This passage covers 30 T cell receptor beta chains from one sample sequenced in a study of T cell changes during pregnancy in multiple sclerosis (dated by TCRdb to the late 2010s). To prepare the library, the immunoSEQ multiplex PCR assay was applied. In TCRdb, the immuneACCESS table is reduced to in-frame sequences with V and J assigned. These tables do not hold every clone; where another copy was compared, an unresolved V gene accounts for under half, and the others remain unexplained. The sample profile shows about 38,000 clones; over 90% of them were found once. Under 0.45% of the sample is held by the ten biggest clonotypes. This specimen consisted of CD4+ T cells from peripheral blood mononuclear cells, obtained after pregnancy. The receptors originated from a female donor in good health, enrolled as a control in a pregnancy study.

The chain carries TRBV19 and TRBJ2-2; D unclear. Trimming removed 0 bases from V and 0 bases from J, with 8 bases in between. CDR1 LNHDA and CDR2 SQIVND come from the germline V gene (reference sequence). The CDR3 loop spans 16 amino acids. CDR3 region: CASSIEGTSNTGELFF. CDR3 coding DNA: TGTGCCAGTAGTATAGAGGGCACCTCGAACACCGGGGAGCTGTTTTTT.

The rearrangement links TRBV6-5 to TRBJ2-2, with a possible D match to TRBD2 (6 bases). With 6 bases removed from V and 2 bases from J, the gap between germline ends came to 10 bases. The CDR3 extends over 14 amino acids. Germline values: CDR1 MNHEY, CDR2 SVGAGI. The CDR3 sequence: CASRGSGNTGELFF. The CDR3 DNA is TGTGCCAGCAGGGGTAGCGGAAACACCGGGGAGCTGTTTTTT.

The CDR3 DNA reads as TGCGCCAGCAGTCAGCCCCGGGACTCATACTATGGCTACACCTTC. Translation: CASSQPRDSYYGYTF. The chain has TRBV23-1 and TRBJ1-2; possibly TRBD1 for D (5 bases). TRBV23-1 is classed as an ORF, of uncertain function. This CDR3 contains 15 residues. The germline V and J ends were trimmed by 3 bases and 3 bases, with 14 bases remaining between them.

CDR3 nucleotides: TGTGCCAGCAGTTCACGGGCGGGGACTAGCACAGATACGCAGTATTTT. Translating it yields CASSSRAGTSTDTQYF. This chain connects TRBV27 to TRBJ2-3; possible D gene TRBD2, 6 bases. V was cut by 4 bases and J by 0 bases, with 14 bases left in between. CDR3 size: 16 residues. Germline V gene sequence: CDR1 MNHEY, CDR2 SMNVEV (reference sequence).

V usage is TRBV5-4 and J usage is TRBJ1-1; 11 positions match TRBD1. Trimming took 3 bases from V and 5 from J; bases not matched to a gene: 9. The CDR3 spans 16 residues. Germline CDR1 reads SGHNT; CDR2 reads YYREEE (reference sequence). The CDR3 DNA follows: TGTGCCAGCAGCTCGGCCGGGACAGGGGGTTGGACTGAAGCTTTCTTT. This gives the protein CASSSAGTGGWTEAFF. Looking up the rest from reference TRBV5-4 and TRBJ1-1 gives the full variable domain: ETGVTQSPTHLIKTRGQQVTLRCSSQSGHNTVSWYQQALGQGPQFIFQYYREEENGRGNFPPRFSGLQFPNYSSELNVNALELDDSALYLCASSSAGTGGWTEAFFGQGTRLTVV.

This chain links TRBV6-6 with TRBJ2-2, with 7 nucleotides matching TRBD2. The CDR3 length is 13 residues. Looked up from germline, CDR1 is MNHNY and CDR2 is SVGAGI (reference sequence). V was clipped by 6 bases and J by 6 bases; unmatched bases: 4. CDR3 DNA sequence: TGTGCCAGCAGACCCACTAGCGCCGGGGAGCTGTTTTTT. Translated: CASRPTSAGELFF.

The chain couples TRBV28 to TRBJ2-7, with 13 bases matching TRBD2. This CDR3 has 14 residues. With V trimmed by 6 bases and J by 5 bases, 4 bases remained unmatched. Per the germline V gene, CDR1 is MDHEN and CDR2 is SYDVKM. The CDR3 DNA reads TGTGCCAGCAGGTGGGGACTAGCGGGGAACGAGCAGTACTTC. Its translation: CASRWGLAGNEQYF.

The chain employs TRBV19 and TRBJ1-2; D might be TRBD1 (5 bases). Deletions cut 1 base from V and 7 bases from J, with 16 bases between. Germline CDR1 reads LNHDA; CDR2 reads SQIVND (reference sequence). CDR3 length equals 15 residues. The CDR3 spells CASSIGQGALSGYTF. In DNA form, the CDR3 reads TGTGCCAGTAGTATAGGCCAGGGCGCCCTTTCTGGCTACACCTTC.

CDR3 residues: CASSLRQGPTPNYGYTF. CDR3 coding DNA: TGTGCCAGCAGCCTAAGACAGGGCCCCACTCCTAACTATGGCTACACCTTC. This chain links TRBV9 with TRBJ1-2, with 7 bases that match TRBD1. Germline V gives CDR1 SGDLS, CDR2 YYNGEE. The CDR3 covers 17 residues. After removal of 4 bases from V and 0 bases from J, the junction contained 12 bases not matched to a gene.

There are a few counts of this clone. The chain recombines TRBV2 with TRBJ1-5; no clear D gene. Trimming stripped 6 bases from V and 7 bases from J, with 10 bases between. From germline, CDR1 is SNHLY and CDR2 FYNNEI. The length of the CDR3 is 12 residues. CDR3 residues: CASRIWEQPQHF. As DNA, the CDR3 is TGTGCCAGCAGGATCTGGGAGCAGCCCCAGCATTTT.

V usage is TRBV25-1 and J usage is TRBJ2-7; D uncertain. Germline V CDR1 and CDR2: MGHDK, SYGVNS. This CDR3 has 12 amino acids. Trimming pared 5 bases from V and 4 bases from J, leaving 9 bases between. CDR3 bases: TGTGCCAGCAGTATCACCGGTTACGAGCAGTACTTC. It translates to CASSITGYEQYF.

This chain uses TRBV9 with TRBJ2-1; 8 bases are a match to TRBD1. From germline, CDR1 is SGDLS and CDR2 YYNGEE. Unmatched junction bases numbered 7, after V lost 2 bases and J lost 6 bases. The CDR3 consists of 15 residues. The CDR3 is CASSVGDRYSNEQFF. The DNA of the CDR3 is TGTGCCAGCAGCGTTGGGGACAGGTACTCCAATGAGCAGTTCTTC. Full variable domain (outside the CDR3, taken from reference TRBV9 and TRBJ2-1): DSGVTQTPKHLITATGQRVTLRCSPRSGDLSVYWYQQSLDQGLQFLIQYYNGEERAKGNILERFSAQQFPDLHSELNLSSLELGDSALYFCASSVGDRYSNEQFFGPGTRLTVL.

The rearrangement joins TRBV7-8 to TRBJ1-2, with 8 positions matching TRBD1. The CDR3 is 14 residues long. Germline CDR1 SGHVS, CDR2 FQNEAQ. Trimming took 0 bases from V and 3 from J; bases not matched to a gene: 0. CDR3 loop: CASSLAQGDYGYTF. CDR3 bases: TGTGCCAGCAGCTTAGCACAGGGGGACTATGGCTACACCTTC. The entire variable domain, with the rest obtained from reference TRBV7-8 and TRBJ1-2, is as follows: GAGVSQSPRYKVAKRGQDVALRCDPISGHVSLFWYQQALGQGPEFLTYFQNEAQLDKSGLPSDRFFAERPEGSVSTLKIQRTQQEDSAVYLCASSLAQGDYGYTFGSGTRLTVV.

This sequence joins TRBV18 and TRBJ2-1, with D perhaps matching TRBD1 (5 bases). CDR3 length: 13 residues. The V end lost 6 bases, the J end lost 3 bases, and 9 bases lay between the germline ends. From germline, CDR1 is KGHSH and CDR2 LQKENI. In DNA form, the CDR3 reads TGTGCCAGCTCCCAGGGCTACTACAATGAGCAGTTCTTC. Translation gives CASSQGYYNEQFF.

The chain couples TRBV25-1 to TRBJ1-5, with D possibly matching TRBD1 (5 bases). The CDR3 runs to 14 residues. V was cut by 2 bases and J by 4 bases, with 9 bases left in between. Per germline, CDR1 MGHDK and CDR2 SYGVNS. This CDR3 reads CASSETRGNQPQHF. CDR3 sequence (DNA): TGTGCCAGCAGTGAAACCCGGGGGAATCAGCCCCAGCATTTT.

The V and J genes are TRBV19 and TRBJ2-7; TRBD2 is a possible D gene (5 bases). The CDR3 consists of 15 residues. Trimming took 10 bases from V and 0 from J, leaving 19 bases between them. Germline V lookup: CDR1 LNHDA, CDR2 SQIVND (reference sequence). The CDR3 coding sequence is TGTGCCACCCAAGCGAGCGGAACTAGCTCCTACGAGCAGTACTTC. As protein: CATQASGTSSYEQYF.

The CDR3 nucleotides are TGTGCCAGCAGCCCCGCCCCCAGACTAGCGGAGCTAGATACGCAGTATTTT. Amino acids: CASSPAPRLAELDTQYF. The V gene is TRBV9, the J gene TRBJ2-3, with 9 nucleotides matching TRBD2. CDR3 length: 17 residues. Trimming at V came to 4 bases and at J to 5 bases, leaving 14 bases not matched to a gene. Looked up from germline, CDR1 is SGDLS and CDR2 is YYNGEE.

The chain links TRBV5-1 to TRBJ1-2; TRBD1 is a possible D gene (6 bases). This CDR3 has 16 residues. Trimming took 0 bases from V and 3 from J, leaving 15 bases between them. Germline V gives CDR1 SGHRS, CDR2 YFSETQ. The DNA for the CDR3 is TGCGCCAGCAGCTTGGTATTCCGGCGGACAGACTATGGCTACACCTTC. Translation gives CASSLVFRRTDYGYTF.

The chain recombines TRBV9 with TRBJ2-3, with 7 bases matching TRBD2. Germline values: CDR1 SGDLS, CDR2 YYNGEE. This CDR3 is 14 amino acids long. Trimming at V came to 8 bases and at J to 4 bases, leaving 10 bases not matched to a gene. The CDR3 sequence: CASGGSGSSDTQYF. CDR3 DNA sequence: TGTGCCAGTGGCGGGAGTGGGAGCTCAGATACGCAGTATTTT.

The rearrangement joins TRBV25-1 to TRBJ2-6; maybe TRBD1 (5 bases). The CDR3 totals 17 residues. The V gene lost 5 bases and the J gene lost 3 bases, with 17 bases spanning the gap. CDR1 is MGHDK, CDR2 SYGVNS, per germline. The CDR3 protein is CASSSREGADGANVLTF. CDR3 nucleotides: TGTGCCAGCAGTTCACGTGAAGGGGCTGATGGGGCCAACGTCCTGACTTTC.

The rearrangement links TRBV10-1 to TRBJ2-3; D call uncertain. This CDR3 is 13 amino acids long. V lost 3 bases and J 0 bases, leaving 4 bases between the germline ends. The V gene's germline CDR1 is WNHNN and CDR2 SYGVQD (reference sequence). The CDR3 DNA sequence: TGCGCCAGCAGTGACCCTAGCACAGATACGCAGTATTTT. Its translation: CASSDPSTDTQYF.

The chain carries TRBV6-4 and TRBJ2-7, with 9 bases identical to TRBD1. CDR3 length: 14 residues. The V segment lost 2 bases and the J segment 9 bases; nucleotides outside the gene matches: 8. Per the germline V gene, CDR1 is MRHNA and CDR2 is SNTAGT. The CDR3 sequence is CASSDGTGFSPQYF. The CDR3 bases are TGTGCCAGCAGTGACGGGACAGGGTTTTCTCCGCAGTACTTC.

This clone is a singleton in its sample. The rearrangement links TRBV27 to TRBJ2-1; 10 nucleotides match TRBD2. CDR1 is MNHEY, CDR2 SMNVEV, per germline (reference sequence). After removal of 2 bases from V and 9 bases from J, the junction contained 10 bases not matched to a gene. The CDR3 covers 16 residues. The CDR3 DNA follows: TGTGCCAGCAGTTTAAGGCTAGCGGGAGCAAGGGGTGAGCAGTTCTTC. This translates into CASSLRLAGARGEQFF.

J is TRBJ2-1 and V is TRBV10-3; 7 bases fit TRBD2. CDR1 and CDR2 (germline): ENHRY, SYGVKD. V dropped 4 bases and J dropped 12; count of bases not matched to a gene: 18. The CDR3 has 16 residues. CDR3 protein: CAISGTPGGWGRGQFF. CDR3 nucleotides: TGTGCCATCAGTGGGACACCTGGGGGGTGGGGGAGGGGGCAGTTCTTC.

The CDR3: CASSPIKNGVIYGYTF. The CDR3 DNA reads as TGTGCCAGCTCACCAATTAAGAACGGAGTCATCTATGGCTACACCTTC. The chain joins TRBV18 to TRBJ1-2, with D uncertain. CDR3 length: 16 amino acids. Germline loops: CDR1 KGHSH, CDR2 LQKENI. Deletions cut 2 bases from V and 4 bases from J, with 17 bases between.

V gene TRBV7-2 combines with J gene TRBJ1-2; 11 nucleotides line up with TRBD1. The V segment lost 4 bases and the J segment 8 bases; nucleotides outside the gene matches: 12. The CDR3 totals 16 residues. Germline values: CDR1 SGHTA, CDR2 FQGNSA. This CDR3 is CASSYTRTGGFLGYTF. The CDR3 DNA reads as TGTGCCAGCAGCTATACGAGGACAGGGGGCTTCCTGGGCTACACCTTC.

The chain combines TRBV30 with TRBJ2-1, with 8 bases that match TRBD2. Germline-derived CDR1 and CDR2 are GTSNPN and SVGIG (reference sequence). This CDR3 contains 18 residues. The ends lost 0 bases at V and 6 bases at J; junction bases unmatched: 16. The CDR3 DNA is TGTGCCTGGAGTGTCCGGAGGAAGCGGGAGCCGAGGGCCAATGAGCAGTTCTTC. Translating gives CAWSVRRKREPRANEQFF. The variable domain in full, completed from reference TRBV30 and TRBJ2-1, reads SQTIHQWPATLVQPVGSPLSLECTVEGTSNPNLYWYRQAAGRGLQLLFYSVGIGQISSEVPQNLSASRPQDRQFILSSKKLLLSDSGFYLCAWSVRRKREPRANEQFFGPGTRLTVL.

The rearrangement uses TRBV7-8 and TRBJ2-7; 12 nucleotides align to TRBD1. Per the germline V gene, CDR1 is SGHVS and CDR2 is FQNEAQ. J was trimmed by 7 bases and V by 5 bases; bases with no gene match: 9. There are 15 residues in the CDR3. The CDR3 bases are TGTGCCAGCAGCCTAGGGACAGGGGGCCCTCGGGAGCAGTACTTC. Translated: CASSLGTGGPREQYF.

The chain combines TRBV11-3 with TRBJ1-3; 8 bases fit TRBD1. The V gene end was trimmed by 4 bases and the J gene end by 7 bases; junction bases not matched to a gene: 6. This CDR3 has 14 amino acids. CDR1 is SGHNT and CDR2 is YENEEA in the germline V gene. Here the CDR3 DNA reads TGTGCCAGCAGCTCGGGACAGGTGGGCAACACCATATATTTT. The encoded protein is CASSSGQVGNTIYF.

V gene TRBV9 combines with J gene TRBJ2-1, with D hard to call. Germline V gene lookup returns CDR1 SGDLS and CDR2 YYNGEE. There are 13 residues in the CDR3. V was pared by 0 bases and J by 6 bases, with 7 bases between. The CDR3, as DNA: TGTGCCAGCAGCGTAGGCGGAAGCAATGAGCAGTTCTTC. Translation gives CASSVGGSNEQFF.